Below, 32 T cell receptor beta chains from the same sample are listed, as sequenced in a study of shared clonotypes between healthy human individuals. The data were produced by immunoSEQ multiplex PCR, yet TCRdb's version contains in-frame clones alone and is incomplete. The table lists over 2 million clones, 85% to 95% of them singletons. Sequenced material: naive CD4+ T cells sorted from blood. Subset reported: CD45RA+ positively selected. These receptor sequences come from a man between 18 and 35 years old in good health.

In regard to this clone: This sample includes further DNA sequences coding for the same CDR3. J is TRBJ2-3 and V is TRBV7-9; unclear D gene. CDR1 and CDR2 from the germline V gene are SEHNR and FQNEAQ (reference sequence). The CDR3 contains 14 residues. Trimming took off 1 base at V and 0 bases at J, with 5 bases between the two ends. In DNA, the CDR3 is TGTGCCAGCAGCTTAGGTGTAAGCACAGATACGCAGTATTTT. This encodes CASSLGVSTDTQYF.

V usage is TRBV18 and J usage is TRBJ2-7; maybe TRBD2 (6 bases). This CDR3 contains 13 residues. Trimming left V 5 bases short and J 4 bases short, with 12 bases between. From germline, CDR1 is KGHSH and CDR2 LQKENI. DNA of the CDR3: TGTGCCAGCTCAAACGCCGGGGGATACGAGCAGTACTTC. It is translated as CASSNAGGYEQYF.

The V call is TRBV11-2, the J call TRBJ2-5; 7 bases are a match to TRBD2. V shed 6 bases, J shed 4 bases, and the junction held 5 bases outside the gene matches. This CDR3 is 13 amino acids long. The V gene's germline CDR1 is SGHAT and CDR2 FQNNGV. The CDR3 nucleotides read TGTGCCAGCAGAAGCGGGGCGACAGAGACCCAGTACTTC. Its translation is CASRSGATETQYF.

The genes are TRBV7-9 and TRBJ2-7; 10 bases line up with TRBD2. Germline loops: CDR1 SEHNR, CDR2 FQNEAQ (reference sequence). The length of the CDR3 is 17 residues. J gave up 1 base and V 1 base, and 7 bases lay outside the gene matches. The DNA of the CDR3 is TGTGCCAGCAGCTTAGGGTTTTGGACTAGCGGTTCCTACGAGCAGTACTTC. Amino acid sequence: CASSLGFWTSGSYEQYF.

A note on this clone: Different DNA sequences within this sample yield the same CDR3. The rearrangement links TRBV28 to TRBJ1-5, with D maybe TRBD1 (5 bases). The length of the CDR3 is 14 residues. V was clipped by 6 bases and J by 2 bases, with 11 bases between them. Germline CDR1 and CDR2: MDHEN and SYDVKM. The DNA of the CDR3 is TGTGCCAGCAGCCCTGGGGGGGGCAATCAGCCCCAGCATTTT. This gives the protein CASSPGGGNQPQHF.

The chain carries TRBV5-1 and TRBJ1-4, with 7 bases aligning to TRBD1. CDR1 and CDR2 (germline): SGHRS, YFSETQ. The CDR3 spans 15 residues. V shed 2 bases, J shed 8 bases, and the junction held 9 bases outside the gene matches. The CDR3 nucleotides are TGCGCCAGCAGCTTATTCACCGGGGGACAGGAAAAACTGTTTTTT. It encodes CASSLFTGGQEKLFF. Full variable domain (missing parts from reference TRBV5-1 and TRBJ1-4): KAGVTQTPRYLIKTRGQQVTLSCSPISGHRSVSWYQQTPGQGLQFLFEYFSETQRNKGNFPGRFSGRQFSNSRSEMNVSTLELGDSALYLCASSLFTGGQEKLFFGSGTQLSVL.

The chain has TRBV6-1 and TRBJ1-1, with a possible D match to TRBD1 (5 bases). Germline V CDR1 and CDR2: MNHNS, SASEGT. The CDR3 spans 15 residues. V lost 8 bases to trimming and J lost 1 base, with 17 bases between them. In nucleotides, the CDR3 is TGTGCCAGCGCTAAATTAAACCAGGGGAACACTGAAGCTTTCTTT. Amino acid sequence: CASAKLNQGNTEAFF.

CDR3 residues: CAWSLTGRGGGYTF. Here the CDR3 DNA reads TGTGCCTGGAGTCTGACAGGGCGCGGTGGGGGCTACACCTTC. The rearrangement links TRBV30 to TRBJ1-2; TRBD1 matches at 7 bases. J was trimmed by 8 bases and V by 2 bases; bases with no gene match: 11. Germline CDR1 and CDR2: GTSNPN and SVGIG (reference sequence). The CDR3 totals 14 residues.

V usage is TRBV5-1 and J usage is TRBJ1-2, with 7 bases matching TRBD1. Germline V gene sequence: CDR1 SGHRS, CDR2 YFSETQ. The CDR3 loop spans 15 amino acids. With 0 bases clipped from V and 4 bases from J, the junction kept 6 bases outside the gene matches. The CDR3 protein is CASSLAGDSPYGYTF. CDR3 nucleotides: TGCGCCAGCAGCTTGGCTGGGGACAGCCCCTATGGCTACACCTTC.

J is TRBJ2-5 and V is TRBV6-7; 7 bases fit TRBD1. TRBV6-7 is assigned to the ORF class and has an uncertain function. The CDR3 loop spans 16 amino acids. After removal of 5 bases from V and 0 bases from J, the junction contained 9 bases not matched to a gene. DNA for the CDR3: TGTGCCAGCAGTCACATACCGGGACAGAACCAAGAGACCCAGTACTTC. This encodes CASSHIPGQNQETQYF.

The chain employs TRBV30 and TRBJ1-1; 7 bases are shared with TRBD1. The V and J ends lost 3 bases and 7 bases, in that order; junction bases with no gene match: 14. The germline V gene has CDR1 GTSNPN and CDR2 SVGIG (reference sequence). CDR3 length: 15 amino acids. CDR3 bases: TGTGCCTGGAGCCCTACGGGGTCAGGGGGGCGTGAAGCTTTCTTT. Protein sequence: CAWSPTGSGGREAFF.

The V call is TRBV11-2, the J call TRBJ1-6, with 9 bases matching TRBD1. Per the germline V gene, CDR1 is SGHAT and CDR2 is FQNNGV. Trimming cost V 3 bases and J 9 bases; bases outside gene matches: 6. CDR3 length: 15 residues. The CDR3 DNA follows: TGTGCCAGCAGCTTGGGACAGGGAATTTTTTCACCCCTCCACTTT. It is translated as CASSLGQGIFSPLHF.

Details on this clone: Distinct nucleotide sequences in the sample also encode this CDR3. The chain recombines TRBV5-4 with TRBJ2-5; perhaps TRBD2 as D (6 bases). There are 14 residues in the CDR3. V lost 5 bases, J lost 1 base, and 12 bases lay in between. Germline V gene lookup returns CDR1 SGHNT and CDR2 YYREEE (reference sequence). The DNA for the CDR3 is TGTGCCAGCAGTTCTGGGACTCTCCAAGAGACCCAGTACTTC. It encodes CASSSGTLQETQYF.

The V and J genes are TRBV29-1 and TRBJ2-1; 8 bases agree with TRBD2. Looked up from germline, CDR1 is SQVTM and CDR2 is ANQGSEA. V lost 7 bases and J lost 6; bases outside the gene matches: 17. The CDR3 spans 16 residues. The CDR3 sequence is CSETVRLAGFLNEQFF. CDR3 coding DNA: TGCAGCGAAACGGTCAGATTAGCGGGGTTCCTCAATGAGCAGTTCTTC.

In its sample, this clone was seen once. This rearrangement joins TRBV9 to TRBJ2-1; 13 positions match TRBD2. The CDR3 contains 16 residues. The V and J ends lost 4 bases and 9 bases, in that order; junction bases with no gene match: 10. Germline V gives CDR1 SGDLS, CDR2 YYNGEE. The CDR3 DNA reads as TGTGCCAGCAGCTCTCAGGGGACTAGCGGGGTAGGTGAGCAGTTCTTC. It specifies CASSSQGTSGVGEQFF. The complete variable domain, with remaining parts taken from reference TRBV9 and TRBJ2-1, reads DSGVTQTPKHLITATGQRVTLRCSPRSGDLSVYWYQQSLDQGLQFLIQYYNGEERAKGNILERFSAQQFPDLHSELNLSSLELGDSALYFCASSSQGTSGVGEQFFGPGTRLTVL.

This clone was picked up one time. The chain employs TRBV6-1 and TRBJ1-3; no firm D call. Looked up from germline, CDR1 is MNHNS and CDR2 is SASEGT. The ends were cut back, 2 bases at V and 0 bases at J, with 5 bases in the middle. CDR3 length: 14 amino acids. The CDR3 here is CASSEWVSGNTIYF. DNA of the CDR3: TGTGCCAGCAGTGAATGGGTCTCTGGAAACACCATATATTTT.

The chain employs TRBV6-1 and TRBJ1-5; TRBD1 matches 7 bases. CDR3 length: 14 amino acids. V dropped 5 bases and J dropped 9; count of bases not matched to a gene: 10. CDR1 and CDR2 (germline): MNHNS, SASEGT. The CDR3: CASSWDRLEAPQHF. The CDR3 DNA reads TGTGCCAGCAGTTGGGACAGATTAGAGGCGCCCCAGCATTTT.

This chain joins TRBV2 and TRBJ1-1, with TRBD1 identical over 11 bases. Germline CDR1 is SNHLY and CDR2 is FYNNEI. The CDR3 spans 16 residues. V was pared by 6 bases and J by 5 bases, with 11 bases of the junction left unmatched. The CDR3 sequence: CASSPRDRGIRTEAFF. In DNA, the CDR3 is TGTGCCAGCAGCCCCAGGGACAGGGGGATAAGGACTGAAGCTTTCTTT.

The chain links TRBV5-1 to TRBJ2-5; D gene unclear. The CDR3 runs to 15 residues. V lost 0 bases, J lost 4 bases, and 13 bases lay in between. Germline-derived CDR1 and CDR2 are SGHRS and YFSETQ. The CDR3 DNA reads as TGCGCCAGCAGCTTGGATGTGGCCTCTGTAGAGACCCAGTACTTC. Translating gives CASSLDVASVETQYF.

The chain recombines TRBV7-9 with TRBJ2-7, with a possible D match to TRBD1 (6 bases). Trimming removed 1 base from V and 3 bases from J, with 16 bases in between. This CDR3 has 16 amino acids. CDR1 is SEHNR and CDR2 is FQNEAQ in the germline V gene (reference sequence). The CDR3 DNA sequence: TGTGCCAGCAGCTTAGATCTGGGGGCACGGATCTACGAGCAGTACTTC. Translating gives CASSLDLGARIYEQYF.

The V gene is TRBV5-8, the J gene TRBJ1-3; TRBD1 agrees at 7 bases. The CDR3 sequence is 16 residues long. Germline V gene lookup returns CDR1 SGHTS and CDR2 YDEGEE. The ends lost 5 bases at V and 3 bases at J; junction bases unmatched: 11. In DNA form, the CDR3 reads TGTGCCAGCAGACGCCGAAGGGGGCTGATTGGAAACACCATATATTTT. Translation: CASRRRRGLIGNTIYF.

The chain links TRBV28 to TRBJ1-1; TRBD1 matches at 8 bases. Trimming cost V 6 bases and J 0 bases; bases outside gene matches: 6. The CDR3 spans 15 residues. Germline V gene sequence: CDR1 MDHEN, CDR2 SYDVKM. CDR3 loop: CASSKTGAVNTEAFF. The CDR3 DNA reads TGTGCCAGCAGCAAGACAGGGGCTGTGAACACTGAAGCTTTCTTT.

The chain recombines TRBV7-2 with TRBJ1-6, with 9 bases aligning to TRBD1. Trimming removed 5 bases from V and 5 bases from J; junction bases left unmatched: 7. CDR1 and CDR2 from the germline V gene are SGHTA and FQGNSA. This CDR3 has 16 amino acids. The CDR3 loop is CASSTRTGVDNSPLHF. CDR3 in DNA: TGTGCCAGCAGCACTCGGACAGGGGTCGATAATTCACCCCTCCACTTT.

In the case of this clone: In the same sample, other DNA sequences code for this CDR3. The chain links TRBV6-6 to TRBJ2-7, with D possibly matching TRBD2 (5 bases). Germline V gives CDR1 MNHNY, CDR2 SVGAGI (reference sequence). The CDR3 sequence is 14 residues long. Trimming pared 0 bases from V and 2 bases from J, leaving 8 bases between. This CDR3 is CASSYSDGAYEQYF. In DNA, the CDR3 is TGTGCCAGCAGTTACTCGGACGGGGCCTACGAGCAGTACTTC.

Here the CDR3 DNA reads TGTGCCAGCAGCGAGGGGAGGGTTCCCTACGAGCAGTACTTC. This translates into CASSEGRVPYEQYF. The V gene is TRBV7-9, the J gene TRBJ2-7, with 7 nucleotides matching TRBD2. Looked up from germline, CDR1 is SEHNR and CDR2 is FQNEAQ (reference sequence). The CDR3 sequence is 14 residues long. V lost 5 bases, J lost 2 bases, and 6 bases stayed unmatched. The whole variable domain, filled in from reference TRBV7-9 and TRBJ2-7, reads DTGVSQNPRHKITKRGQNVTFRCDPISEHNRLYWYRQTLGQGPEFLTYFQNEAQLEKSRLLSDRFSAERPKGSFSTLEIQRTEQGDSAMYLCASSEGRVPYEQYFGPGTRLTVT.

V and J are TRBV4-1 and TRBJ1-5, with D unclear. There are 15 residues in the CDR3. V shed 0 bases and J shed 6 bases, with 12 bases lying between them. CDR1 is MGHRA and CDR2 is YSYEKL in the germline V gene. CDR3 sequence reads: CASSQDWGVGQPQHF. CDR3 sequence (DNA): TGCGCCAGCAGCCAAGATTGGGGAGTTGGTCAGCCCCAGCATTTT.

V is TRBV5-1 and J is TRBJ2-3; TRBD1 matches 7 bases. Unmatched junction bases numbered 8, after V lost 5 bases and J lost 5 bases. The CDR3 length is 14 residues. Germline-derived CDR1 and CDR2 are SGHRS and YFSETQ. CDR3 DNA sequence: TGCGCCAGCAGTAGTACAGGGGTTGGAGATACGCAGTATTTT. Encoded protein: CASSSTGVGDTQYF.

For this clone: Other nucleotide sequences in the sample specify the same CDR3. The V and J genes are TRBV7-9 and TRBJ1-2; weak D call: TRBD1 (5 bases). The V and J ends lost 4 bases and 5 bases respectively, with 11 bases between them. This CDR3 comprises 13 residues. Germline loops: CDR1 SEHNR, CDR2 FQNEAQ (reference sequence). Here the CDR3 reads CASSSGEGYGYTF. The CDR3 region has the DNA TGTGCCAGCAGCTCCGGGGAGGGGTATGGCTACACCTTC.

CDR3 protein: CASSFTSQNQPQHF. The CDR3 DNA reads TGTGCCAGCAGTTTTACTAGCCAAAATCAGCCCCAGCATTTT. The V call is TRBV28, the J call TRBJ1-5; D remains ambiguous. Germline values: CDR1 MDHEN, CDR2 SYDVKM. The CDR3 loop spans 14 amino acids. V lost 3 bases and J 4 bases, leaving 10 bases between the germline ends. The full variable domain, in which reference TRBV28 and TRBJ1-5 provide the parts outside the CDR3, is DVKVTQSSRYLVKRTGEKVFLECVQDMDHENMFWYRQDPGLGLRLIYFSYDVKMKEKGDIPEGYSVSREKKERFSLILESASTNQTSMYLCASSFTSQNQPQHFGDGTRLSIL.

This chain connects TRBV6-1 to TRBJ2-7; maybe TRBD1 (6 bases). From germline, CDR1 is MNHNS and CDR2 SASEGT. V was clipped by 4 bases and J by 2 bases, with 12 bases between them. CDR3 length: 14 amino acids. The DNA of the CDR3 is TGTGCCAGCAGTGTACAGGGCGATACCTACGAGCAGTACTTC. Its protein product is CASSVQGDTYEQYF.

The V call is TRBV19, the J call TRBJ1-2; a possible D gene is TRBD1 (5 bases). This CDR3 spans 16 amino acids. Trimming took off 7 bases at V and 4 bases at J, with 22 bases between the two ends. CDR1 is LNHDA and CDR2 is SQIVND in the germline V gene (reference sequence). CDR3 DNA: TGTGCCAGTACTGAAGTGTGGGGACCAAGCCTCTATGGCTACACCTTC. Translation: CASTEVWGPSLYGYTF. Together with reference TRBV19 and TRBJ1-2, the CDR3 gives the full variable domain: DGGITQSPKYLFRKEGQNVTLSCEQNLNHDAMYWYRQDPGQGLRLIYYSQIVNDFQKGDIAEGYSVSREKKESFPLTVTSAQKNPTAFYLCASTEVWGPSLYGYTFGSGTRLTVV.

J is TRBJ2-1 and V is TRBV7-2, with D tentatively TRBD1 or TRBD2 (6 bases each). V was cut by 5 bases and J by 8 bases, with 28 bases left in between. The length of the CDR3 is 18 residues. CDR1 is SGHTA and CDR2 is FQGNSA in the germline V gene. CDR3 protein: CASSPRVVGGGGLDEQFF. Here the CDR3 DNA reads TGTGCCAGCAGCCCTCGGGTCGTTGGAGGAGGGGGATTGGATGAGCAGTTCTTC.